This T cell receptor (beta chain) was identified in a study of T cells after yellow fever vaccination. About the research overall: Some fractions had low cell numbers, and these were prepared with SMART-Seq v4 Ultra Low Input.

The germline V gene encodes CDR1 SGHTA and CDR2 FQGNSA. The CDR3 loop spans 14 amino acids. V trimming: 4 bases; J trimming: 3 bases; junction bases outside the gene matches: 4. The authors made TCR cDNA by 5'RACE template switching, adding a universal primer site and UMIs. TCRdb fed the 5' RACE reads into MiXCR, producing one record per CDR3 protein. The sample includes around 340,000 distinct CDR3 sequences, under 15% of them seen just once. For this clonotype: No antigen is known for it.

Study observations and caveats: The CD4 compartment and the CD8 compartment contained a small share of clonotypes in common.

Source: CD4+ T cells sorted from PBMCs, taken 15 days after the yellow fever booster vaccination. This chain links TRBV7-2 with TRBJ1-2; 8 bases map to TRBD1. This clonotype was obtained from a young man who received the YFV17D yellow fever vaccine. CDR3 residues: CASSSDRAYYGYTF. The DNA for the CDR3 is TGTGCCAGCAGCTCGGACAGGGCCTACTATGGCTACACCTTC.